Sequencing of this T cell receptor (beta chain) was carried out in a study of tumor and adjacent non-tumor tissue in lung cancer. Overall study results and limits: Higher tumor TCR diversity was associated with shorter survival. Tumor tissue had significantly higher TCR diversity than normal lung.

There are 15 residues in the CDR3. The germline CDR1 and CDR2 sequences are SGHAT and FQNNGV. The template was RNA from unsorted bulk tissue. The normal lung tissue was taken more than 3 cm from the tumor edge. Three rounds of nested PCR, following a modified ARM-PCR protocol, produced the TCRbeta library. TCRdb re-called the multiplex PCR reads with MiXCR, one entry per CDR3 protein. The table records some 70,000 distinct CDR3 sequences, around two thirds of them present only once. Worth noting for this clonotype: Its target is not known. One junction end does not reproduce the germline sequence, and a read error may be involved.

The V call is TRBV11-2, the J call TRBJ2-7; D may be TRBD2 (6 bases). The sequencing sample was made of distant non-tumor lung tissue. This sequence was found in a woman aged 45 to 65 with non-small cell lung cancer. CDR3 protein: CASRHWGEDSYEHYF. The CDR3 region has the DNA TGTGCCAGCAGGCACTGGGGGGAGGACTCCTACGAGCACTACTTC.